This is a list of T cell receptor beta chains from one sample in a study of identical twins. TCRdb redid the calling of the 5' RACE reads with MiXCR, one entry per CDR3 protein. This sample carries about 190,000 distinct CDR3 sequences, more than 15% of them seen once, and the ten largest clones take roughly two fifths. The sample was also linked to a second study, of T cells expressing NK-cell markers.

Specimen: CD8+ T cells sorted from blood. The receptors were sampled from a woman younger than 30 in good health. Each CDR3 is given with its conserved first and last residue. A D gene is named only where the DNA matches it firmly. The size of a clone is reported for some rows only, either as once, few or many, or as a class for expanded clones.

clone size	D gene	V gene	J gene	CDR3 DNA	CDR3 protein
few	-	TRBV30	TRBJ1-3	TGTGCCTGGAGTGCGTCCGCGCGCTCTGGAAACACCATATATTTT	CAWSASARSGNTIYF
-	TRBD2	TRBV7-6	TRBJ2-5	TGTGCCAGCAGCGCCCCCCAAGAGTTAGCGGGGGGGCGGATTTGGGACCAAGAGACCCAGTACTTC	CASSAPQELAGGRIWDQETQYF
-	-	TRBV25-1	TRBJ1-2	TGTGCCAGCAGTGAATTATGGGGAACCGATGGCTACACCTTC	CASSELWGTDGYTF
-	TRBD2	TRBV6-2/TRBV6-3	TRBJ2-5	TGTGCCAGCAGTTACTCGAGAGCGGGAGAGGACCAAGAGACCCAGTACTTC	CASSYSRAGEDQETQYF
few	-	TRBV6-5	TRBJ2-7	TGTGCCAGCAGTTACTCGACAGGTACCTACGAGCAGTACTTC	CASSYSTGTYEQYF
-	-	TRBV15	TRBJ1-1	TGTGCCACCAGCAGAGTAGGGGGAAGGGAGGTCACTGAAGCTTTCTTT	CATSRVGGREVTEAFF
few	-	TRBV7-2	TRBJ2-7	TGTGCCAGCAGCCATCCCCAGAGAATCTACGAGCAGTACTTC	CASSHPQRIYEQYF
few	-	TRBV15	TRBJ1-1	TGTGCCACCAGCAGAGATCGAAGGATCGAGGAAGCTTTCTTT	CATSRDRRIEEAFF
few	TRBD2	TRBV7-2	TRBJ2-7	TGTGCCACAGCGGCGGGAGGTAGGAACGAGCAGTACTTC	CATAAGGRNEQYF
few	-	TRBV18	TRBJ2-2	TGTGCCAGCTCACCGTACTACAGGGCGGCCGGGGAGCTGTTTTTT	CASSPYYRAAGELFF
few	-	TRBV3-1	TRBJ2-5	TGTGCCAGCAGCCAAGATCCGAACCGGCGGAACGGGGAGACCCAGTACTTC	CASSQDPNRRNGETQYF
few	TRBD1	TRBV6-1	TRBJ2-2	TGTGCCAGCAGTGAAGGACAGGGAAGGTTGGCCGGGGAGCTGTTTTTT	CASSEGQGRLAGELFF
-	-	TRBV5-5	TRBJ2-7	TGTGCCAGCAGCTTTTTAGACGAGCAGTACTTC	CASSFLDEQYF
-	-	TRBV30	TRBJ1-5	TGTGCCTGGAGTACTGGACAAGGAATTCAGCCCCAGCATTTT	CAWSTGQGIQPQHF
few	-	TRBV12-3/TRBV12-4	TRBJ2-2	TGTGCCTGCTTCAGGGGGGTTTACGCCCCGGACACCGGGGAGCTGTTTTTT	CACFRGVYAPDTGELFF
-	-	TRBV11-2	TRBJ2-2	TGTGCCAGCAGCTTCTTAAGCCCAGGTCTTTTACACACCGGGGAGCTGTTTTTT	CASSFLSPGLLHTGELFF
-	TRBD2	TRBV20-1	TRBJ2-3	TGCAGTGCCTTAGCGGGATTCGGCACAGATACGCAGTATTTT	CSALAGFGTDTQYF
-	TRBD1	TRBV29-1	TRBJ2-1	TGCAGCGTCGCCGGGACAGGGGTGGAATATGAGCAGTTCTTC	CSVAGTGVEYEQFF
many	TRBD1	TRBV2	TRBJ2-3	TGTGCCAGCAGTGAGCACCGGACAGGGGCCGCAGATACGCAGTATTTT	CASSEHRTGAADTQYF
-	-	TRBV7-9	TRBJ1-1	TGTGCCAGCAGCCTTACCGGACCCAGAGGGACTGAAGCTTTCTTT	CASSLTGPRGTEAFF
-	-	TRBV7-2	TRBJ1-1	TGTGCCAGCAGCTTAGCACAGGCGATTTGGGAAGCTTTCTTT	CASSLAQAIWEAFF
-	-	TRBV7-2	TRBJ2-7	TGTGCCAGCAGCTTGTCTGACGGAGGCTACGAGCAGTACTTC	CASSLSDGGYEQYF
few	TRBD1	TRBV10-3	TRBJ2-5	TGTGCCATCGGGGACAGCCTCCAAGAGACCCAGTACTTC	CAIGDSLQETQYF
-	-	TRBV29-1	TRBJ2-2	TGCAGCGTGTGGCGGGCTGTATCCGGGGAGCTGTTTTTT	CSVWRAVSGELFF
few	TRBD1	TRBV6-5	TRBJ2-7	TGTGCCAGCAGTTACTCGAGGACAGGGAGCGCCTACGAGCAGTACTTC	CASSYSRTGSAYEQYF
-	-	TRBV20-1	TRBJ2-1	TGCAGTGCCCACCCGACAGCCAGCTCCTACAATGAGCAGTTCTTC	CSAHPTASSYNEQFF
few	-	TRBV20-1	TRBJ1-5	TGCAGTGCTAGGGAACCTTTGGGCCGGTTTCGGCCCCAGCATTTT	CSAREPLGRFRPQHF
few	-	TRBV19	TRBJ1-1	TGTGCCAGTAGTATACGTAACACTGAAGCTTTCTTT	CASSIRNTEAFF
-	-	TRBV2	TRBJ2-7	TGTGCCAGCTACAGTGGCTACGAGCAGTACTTC	CASYSGYEQYF
-	TRBD2	TRBV10-2	TRBJ2-1	TGCGCCACCCGGTCGGCTAGCGGGAGTGGATATGAGCAGTTCTTC	CATRSASGSGYEQFF
-	TRBD2	TRBV27	TRBJ2-7	TGTGCCAGCAGTTTAGGGCTAGCGGGAGGCGAGCAGTACTTC	CASSLGLAGGEQYF
few	-	TRBV12-3/TRBV12-4	TRBJ2-7	TGTGCCAGCAGTTCTACTGAGGGGGGCTACGAGCAGTACTTC	CASSSTEGGYEQYF
-	TRBD1	TRBV11-2	TRBJ1-5	TGTGCCAGCAGCCCGGCCGGGACAGGGGGCGGTCAGCCCCAGCATTTT	CASSPAGTGGGQPQHF
-	-	TRBV24-1	TRBJ1-2	TGTGCCACCAGTGATTTGCGAGGGGGCTACACCTTC	CATSDLRGGYTF
-	TRBD1	TRBV7-2	TRBJ2-7	TGTGCCAGCAGCTTACCCGCCGGGACAGGGGGCTCCTACGAGCAGTACTTC	CASSLPAGTGGSYEQYF
-	-	TRBV10-3	TRBJ2-3	TGTGCCATCAGTGAGGCTCCGTTAGGGGCAGATACGCAGTATTTT	CAISEAPLGADTQYF
-	-	TRBV7-9	TRBJ2-3	TGTGCCAGCAGCTTAAAGAACACAGATACGCAGTATTTT	CASSLKNTDTQYF
few	-	TRBV29-1	TRBJ2-2	TGCAGCGTTGAACGAGGGACGAACACCGGGGAGCTGTTTTTT	CSVERGTNTGELFF
-	-	TRBV6-2/TRBV6-3	TRBJ1-1	TGTGCCAGCAGTTACTTGGTGAACACTGAAGCTTTCTTT	CASSYLVNTEAFF
few	TRBD2	TRBV10-2	TRBJ2-1	TGCGCCAGCAGCCAAGGGCGTAGCGGGAGCTCCTACAATGAGCAGTTCTTC	CASSQGRSGSSYNEQFF
-	-	TRBV5-1	TRBJ2-1	TGCGCCAGCAGCTTGGATCATGAGCAGTTCTTC	CASSLDHEQFF
few	-	TRBV19	TRBJ2-7	TGTGCCAGTAGTATTTCACTCCGGGACTACGAGCAGTACTTC	CASSISLRDYEQYF
many	-	TRBV12-3/TRBV12-4	TRBJ1-5	TGTGCCAGCAGTTTCTCAGTACGCAATCAGCCCCAGCATTTT	CASSFSVRNQPQHF
few	TRBD1	TRBV12-3/TRBV12-4	TRBJ1-1	TGTGCCAGCAGATCAGGGGGATGGACTGAAGCTTTCTTT	CASRSGGWTEAFF
many	-	TRBV5-1	TRBJ2-3	TGCGCCAGCAGCCGAGAACAGGGAGGCCCAGATACGCAGTATTTT	CASSREQGGPDTQYF
-	TRBD1	TRBV9	TRBJ2-1	TGTGCCAGCAGCCATCTCCAAGGGGACAGGGGAAAGGATGAGCAGTTCTTC	CASSHLQGDRGKDEQFF
-	-	TRBV11-2	TRBJ2-3	TGTGCCAGCAGCTCGGGGGTACAGGGAGGGGCAGATACGCAGTATTTT	CASSSGVQGGADTQYF
-	TRBD2	TRBV5-6	TRBJ2-1	TGTGCCAGCAGCTTGCCTAGCGGGGGGGATGAGCAGTTCTTC	CASSLPSGGDEQFF